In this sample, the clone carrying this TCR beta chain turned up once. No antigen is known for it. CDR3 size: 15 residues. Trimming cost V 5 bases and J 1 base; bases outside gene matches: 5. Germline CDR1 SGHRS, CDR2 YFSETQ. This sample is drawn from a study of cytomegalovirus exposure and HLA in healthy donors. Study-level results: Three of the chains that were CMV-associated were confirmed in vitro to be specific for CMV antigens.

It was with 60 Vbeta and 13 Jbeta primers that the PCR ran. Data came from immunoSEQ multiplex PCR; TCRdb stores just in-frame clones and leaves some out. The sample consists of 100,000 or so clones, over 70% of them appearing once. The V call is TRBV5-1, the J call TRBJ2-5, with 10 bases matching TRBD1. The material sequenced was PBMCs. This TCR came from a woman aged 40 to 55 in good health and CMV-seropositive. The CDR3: CASRDGTGAQETQYF. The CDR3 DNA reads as TGCGCCAGCAGGGATGGGACAGGGGCCCAAGAGACCCAGTACTTC.